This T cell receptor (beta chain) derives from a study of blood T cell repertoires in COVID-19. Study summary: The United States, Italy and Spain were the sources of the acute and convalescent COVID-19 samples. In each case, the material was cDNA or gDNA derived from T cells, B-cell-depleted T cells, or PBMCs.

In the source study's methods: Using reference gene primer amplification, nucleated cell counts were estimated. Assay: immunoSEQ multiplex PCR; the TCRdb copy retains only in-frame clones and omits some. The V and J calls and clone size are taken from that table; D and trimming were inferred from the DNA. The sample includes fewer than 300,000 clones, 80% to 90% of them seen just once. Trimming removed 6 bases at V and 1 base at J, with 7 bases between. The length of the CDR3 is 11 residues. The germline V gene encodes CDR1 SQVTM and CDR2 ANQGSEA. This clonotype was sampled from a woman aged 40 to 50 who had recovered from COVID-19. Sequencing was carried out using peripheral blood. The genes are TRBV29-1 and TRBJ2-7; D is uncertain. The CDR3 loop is CSVAWSYEQYF. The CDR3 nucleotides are TGCAGCGTGGCTTGGTCCTACGAGCAGTACTTC.